This T cell receptor (beta chain) originates from a study of blood T cell repertoires in COVID-19. For the study at large: COVID-19 samples, acute and convalescent, were from the United States, Italy and Spain. From T cells, B-cell-depleted T cells, or PBMCs came the material, which was cDNA or gDNA.

V was trimmed by 4 bases and J by 1 base, leaving 9 bases between them. CDR1 is KGHDR, CDR2 SFDVKD, per germline. The CDR3 contains 14 residues. Seattle cases were enrolled at active infection and followed longitudinally. Per the authors' pipeline: Estimates of nucleated cell counts were drawn from the amplification of reference gene primers. Here immunoSEQ multiplex PCR was the method, and the copy in TCRdb shows in-frame clones only, minus some. The V and J calls and clone size were taken over from that table, and D and trimming were inferred from the DNA. Among around 150,000 clones, over 80% were seen once, and the ten largest hold about 8.9%. This clone appeared a few times.

This TCR was sampled from a young man with COVID-19, enrolled during active disease. The chain is built from TRBV24-1 and TRBJ1-1; TRBD1 might be the D (5 bases). Input material: peripheral blood. This CDR3 reads CATSDRAGNTEAFF. The CDR3 bases are TGTGCCACCAGTGACAGGGCTGGGAACACTGAAGCTTTCTTT.